The T cell receptor (beta chain) under discussion was sequenced for a study of identical twins. TCRdb used MiXCR to reprocess the 5' RACE reads, holding one entry per CDR3 protein. The sample includes hundreds of thousands of distinct CDR3 sequences, 15% to 20% of them seen just once. Study-level points and caveats: Its conclusions, products of cross-sectional statistical analysis, did not come from following the same donors.

Healthy Caucasian donors formed the entire cohort. Worth noting for this clonotype: Its antigen remains unidentified.

CDR1 is MNHEY, CDR2 SVGEGT, per germline. This CDR3 has 15 residues. V dropped 6 bases and J dropped 0; count of bases not matched to a gene: 5. The sample was also reused in another study, on T cells expressing NK-cell markers. As that report states: Of the CD8+ T cell pool in five or six donors, roughly 1.0-8% was accounted for by dominant NKG2C+ clonotypes.

Material for sequencing was PBMCs. The rearrangement links TRBV6-2 or TRBV6-3 to TRBJ2-1; 7 positions match TRBD1. This TCR was sampled from a woman aged 18-30 years in good health. CDR3 protein: CASSYDRVSYNEQFF. As DNA, the CDR3 is TGTGCCAGCAGCTACGACAGGGTCTCCTACAATGAGCAGTTCTTC.